Below, 26 T cell receptor beta chains from the same sample are listed, as sequenced in a study of T cells in placental villitis. This was the immunoSEQ v4 assay. Here immunoSEQ multiplex PCR was the method, and the copy in TCRdb shows in-frame clones only, minus some. The table records over 2,500 clones, almost 80% of them present only once. The sequencing input was placental tissue containing maternal and fetal cells. The origin of the receptors is a human patient with infectious villitis; the placental T cells may come from both mother and fetus.

The rearrangement joins TRBV19 to TRBJ2-2; D may match TRBD1 or TRBD2 (5 bases each). Looked up from germline, CDR1 is LNHDA and CDR2 is SQIVND (reference sequence). V lost 5 bases, J lost 6 bases, and 10 bases lay in between. This CDR3 is 13 amino acids long. As DNA, the CDR3 is TGTGCCAGTAGTGTCGGGGACGCCGGGGAGCTGTTTTTT. Its protein product is CASSVGDAGELFF.

V usage is TRBV5-3 and J usage is TRBJ2-7; D uncertain. TRBV5-3 is recorded as an ORF, its role being uncertain. V lost 0 bases to trimming and J lost 6 bases, with 13 bases between them. The CDR3 has 14 residues. The CDR3 here is CARSLARLGGEQYF. As DNA, the CDR3 is TGTGCCAGAAGCTTGGCCCGGCTGGGCGGCGAGCAGTACTTC.

The chain employs TRBV7-2 and TRBJ2-1, with 7 bases matching TRBD2. Germline CDR1 reads SGHTA; CDR2 reads FQGNSA. CDR3 size: 15 residues. V lost 2 bases to trimming and J lost 4 bases; unmatched junction nucleotides: 5. The CDR3 DNA is TGTGCCAGCAGCTTATCACTAGCGAATTACAATGAGCAGTTCTTC. Protein product: CASSLSLANYNEQFF.

This clone showed up just once. One junction end disagrees with the germline gene, perhaps due to a read error. J is TRBJ2-7 and V is TRBV29-1, with D perhaps matching TRBD1 or TRBD2 (5 bases each). Germline assignment: CDR1 SQVTM and CDR2 ANQGSEA. The CDR3 has 15 amino acids. In DNA form, the CDR3 reads TGCAGCGTCGAAGCCATCCGGGACGGATACTACGAGCAGTACTTC. Amino acids: CSVEAIRDGYYEQYF.

V is TRBV3-1 (or the pseudogene TRBV3-2) and J is TRBJ1-4; D uncertain. In germline, CDR1 is LGHDT, CDR2 YNNKEL (reference sequence). Trimming cost V 5 bases and J 11 bases, with 12 bases left between them. CDR3 length equals 12 residues. CDR3 loop: CASSYGVQKLFF. In DNA, the CDR3 is TGTGCCAGCAGCTATGGGGTTCAGAAACTGTTTTTT.

Only one count was recorded for this clone. This chain connects TRBV2 to TRBJ1-2; no firm D call. This CDR3 has 11 residues. Per the germline V gene, CDR1 is SNHLY and CDR2 is FYNNEI. V was pared by 6 bases and J by 10 bases, with 12 bases between. CDR3 nucleotides: TGTGCCAGCAGCCAGTCTGGGCCCTACACCTTC. This translates into CASSQSGPYTF.

The chain couples TRBV9 to TRBJ1-2, with 7 bases lining up with TRBD1. V lost 4 bases to trimming and J lost 8 bases; unmatched junction nucleotides: 5. Germline V gives CDR1 SGDLS, CDR2 YYNGEE. There are 12 residues in the CDR3. CDR3 DNA sequence: TGTGCCAGCAGCCCTCAGGGGGGCGGCTACACCTTC. It encodes CASSPQGGGYTF.

The chain recombines TRBV21-1 with TRBJ1-6; TRBD1 is taken as the D call from the table, unchecked against the DNA. TRBV21-1 is flagged as a pseudogene. CDR3 size: 16 residues. CDR3 coding DNA: TGTGCCAGCAGCAACAGGCTCTACCGCAACTTTTCACCCCTCCACTTT. Translating it yields CASSNRLYRNFSPLHF.

The gene calls are TRBV19 and TRBJ1-4; the match to TRBD1 covers 7 bases. V gave up 6 bases and J gave up 2 bases; unmatched junction bases: 3. The germline V gene has CDR1 LNHDA and CDR2 SQIVND (reference sequence). The CDR3 sequence is 14 residues long. The CDR3 bases are TGTGCCAGTAGGGTACAGGGGACTAATGAAAAACTGTTTTTT. Its translation is CASRVQGTNEKLFF.

The genes are TRBV6-2 or TRBV6-3 and TRBJ2-1; possible D gene TRBD2, 6 bases. CDR3 length: 14 residues. Germline V lookup: CDR1 MNHEY, CDR2 SVGEGT. V shed 6 bases and J shed 13 bases, with 22 bases lying between them. CDR3: CASSVGGTLLVQFF. In nucleotides, the CDR3 is TGTGCCAGCAGCGTAGGCGGGACGCTCTTGGTACAGTTCTTC.

The chain recombines TRBV6-5 with TRBJ1-1; D uncertain. The germline V and J ends were trimmed by 6 bases and 3 bases, with 14 bases remaining between them. CDR3 length: 14 amino acids. CDR1 and CDR2 (germline): MNHEY, SVGAGI. In DNA form, the CDR3 reads TGTGCCAGCAGATGGGAGCCAGCTTACACTGAAGCTTTCTTT. This sequence encodes CASRWEPAYTEAFF.

A few counts support this clone. This rearrangement joins TRBV9 to TRBJ1-6; D is unclear. Germline V CDR1 and CDR2: SGDLS, YYNGEE. V was clipped by 3 bases and J by 4 bases, with 14 bases between them. The CDR3 has 16 amino acids. The CDR3 DNA reads as TGTGCCAGCAGCGCCTACCAGAGTTCTTATAATTCACCCCTCCACTTT. This gives the protein CASSAYQSSYNSPLHF.

The chain employs TRBV27 and TRBJ2-7; TRBD2 aligns across 9 bases. Germline V CDR1 and CDR2: MNHEY, SMNVEV (reference sequence). The CDR3 runs 13 residues. After removal of 5 bases from V and 1 base from J, the junction contained 0 bases not matched to a gene. CDR3 amino acids: CASSLAGSYEQYF. The CDR3 coding sequence is TGTGCCAGCAGTCTAGCGGGGTCCTACGAGCAGTACTTC.

As to this clone: An end of the junction does not agree with germline; a read error may underlie this. This rearrangement joins TRBV20-1 to TRBJ1-2; D is possibly TRBD1 (5 bases). CDR3 length: 15 residues. Germline V CDR1 and CDR2: DFQATT, SNEGSKA (reference sequence). CDR3 amino acids: CSAGGGQGSKYGYTF. DNA for the CDR3: TGCAGTGCTGGTGGTGGGCAGGGATCTAAGTATGGCTACACCTTC.

The chain joins TRBV18 to TRBJ2-5; D not resolved. This CDR3 spans 11 amino acids. In germline, CDR1 is KGHSH, CDR2 LQKENI. Trimming removed 1 base from V and 3 bases from J, with 0 bases in between. The CDR3 DNA follows: TGTGCCAGCTCACCACAAGAGACCCAGTACTTC. Amino acids: CASSPQETQYF.

The chain has TRBV6-4 and TRBJ2-3; 8 bases align to TRBD2. The germline V gene encodes CDR1 MRHNA and CDR2 SNTAGT. This CDR3 is 15 amino acids long. Germline trimming cut 5 bases from V and 2 bases from J; bases unmatched to any gene: 6. The CDR3 nucleotides read TGTGCCAGCAGTTCTACTAGCGGCTCCACAGATACGCAGTATTTT. Translating it yields CASSSTSGSTDTQYF.

This clone was counted a few times. This chain links TRBV4-1 with TRBJ1-1, with a possible D match to TRBD1 (6 bases). Germline CDR1 MGHRA, CDR2 YSYEKL. Trimming took 0 bases from V and 1 from J, leaving 9 bases between them. This CDR3 contains 15 residues. CDR3 sequence reads: CASSQEGAQNTEAFF. CDR3 coding DNA: TGCGCCAGCAGCCAAGAGGGGGCCCAGAACACTGAAGCTTTCTTT.

V gene TRBV7-6 combines with J gene TRBJ1-1; the D gene is possibly TRBD1 (5 bases). This CDR3 comprises 13 residues. Trimming removed 5 bases from V and 3 bases from J, with 10 bases in between. Germline V gives CDR1 SGHVS, CDR2 FNYEAQ. CDR3 residues: CASSAGRDTEAFF. As DNA, the CDR3 is TGTGCCAGCAGCGCGGGGCGGGACACTGAAGCTTTCTTT.

The chain recombines TRBV5-1 with TRBJ2-1, with 9 bases fitting TRBD2. The germline V gene has CDR1 SGHRS and CDR2 YFSETQ. Trimming cost V 6 bases and J 7 bases; bases outside gene matches: 23. CDR3 length equals 19 residues. The CDR3 DNA reads TGCGCCAGCACGGCGGGGAGCGGGGGGACCCTCTCCAGGGGGAATGAGCAGTTCTTC. Translated, it gives CASTAGSGGTLSRGNEQFF.

V usage is TRBV19 and J usage is TRBJ2-1, with 7 bases matching TRBD2. Losses at the gene ends were 4 bases for V and 7 bases for J; bases not matched to a gene: 10. Germline lookup yields CDR1 LNHDA and CDR2 SQIVND (reference sequence). The CDR3 totals 15 residues. CDR3 protein: CASSSGGASLNEQFF. Written as DNA, the CDR3 is TGTGCCAGTAGTAGCGGGGGAGCATCGTTAAATGAGCAGTTCTTC.

The V gene is TRBV12-3 or TRBV12-4, the J gene TRBJ2-3; D remains ambiguous. This CDR3 contains 12 residues. V lost 3 bases and J 6 bases, leaving 7 bases between the germline ends. The CDR3 DNA reads as TGTGCCAGCAGTTTGCCATTGGATACGCAGTATTTT. Protein: CASSLPLDTQYF.

V is TRBV6-1 and J is TRBJ2-3; the D gene is possibly TRBD2 (5 bases). The V end lost 2 bases, the J end lost 0 bases, and 6 bases lay between the germline ends. The CDR3 has 14 amino acids. Germline CDR1 MNHNS, CDR2 SASEGT. This CDR3 is CASSELASTDTQYF. In DNA form, the CDR3 reads TGTGCCAGCAGTGAACTAGCTAGCACAGATACGCAGTATTTT.

This clone was seen a single time. This chain uses TRBV7-2 with TRBJ1-5, with D possibly matching TRBD1 (6 bases). Germline V gives CDR1 SGHTA, CDR2 FQGNSA. The CDR3 runs 18 residues. V shed 1 base and J shed 0 bases, with 16 bases lying between them. This CDR3 reads CASSLDPPGVYSNQPQHF. CDR3 sequence (DNA): TGTGCCAGCAGCTTAGACCCCCCAGGGGTTTATAGCAATCAGCCCCAGCATTTT.

V usage is TRBV28 and J usage is TRBJ1-3, with D perhaps TRBD1 (5 bases). The CDR3 consists of 14 residues. Trimming took 6 bases from V and 2 from J, leaving 11 bases between them. Germline CDR1 reads MDHEN; CDR2 reads SYDVKM. The DNA for the CDR3 is TGTGCCAGCAGACAGGAGTCCCCTGGAAACACCATATATTTT. Amino acids: CASRQESPGNTIYF.

The chain combines TRBV20-1 with TRBJ2-5, with D perhaps TRBD1 or TRBD2 (6 bases each). The CDR3 has 15 residues. The V end lost 3 bases, the J end lost 5 bases, and 19 bases lay between the germline ends. Germline V gene data show CDR1 as DFQATT and CDR2 as SNEGSKA (reference sequence). DNA of the CDR3: TGCAGTGCTAGTTTGCCGGGGGCTCTAGGGGAGACCCAGTACTTC. Its protein product is CSASLPGALGETQYF.

The genes are TRBV30 and TRBJ1-1; 7 bases line up with TRBD1. Germline lookup yields CDR1 GTSNPN and CDR2 SVGIG (reference sequence). V was clipped by 6 bases and J by 6 bases; unmatched bases: 4. The CDR3 has 11 amino acids. The CDR3 region has the DNA TGTGCCTGCGGACAGGCCGCTGAAGCTTTCTTT. It encodes CACGQAAEAFF.